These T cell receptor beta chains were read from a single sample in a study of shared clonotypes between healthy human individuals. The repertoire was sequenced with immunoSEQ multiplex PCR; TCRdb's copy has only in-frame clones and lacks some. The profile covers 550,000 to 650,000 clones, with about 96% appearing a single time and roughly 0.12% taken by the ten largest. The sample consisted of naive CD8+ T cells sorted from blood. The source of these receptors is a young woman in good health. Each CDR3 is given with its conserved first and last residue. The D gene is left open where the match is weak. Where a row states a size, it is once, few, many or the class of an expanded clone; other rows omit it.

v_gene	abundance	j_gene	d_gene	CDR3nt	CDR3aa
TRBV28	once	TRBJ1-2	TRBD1	TGTGCCAGCAGTCCCTCGACGGGACAGGGGACGTTGGAGGGCTACACCTTC	CASSPSTGQGTLEGYTF
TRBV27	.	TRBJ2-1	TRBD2	TGTGCCAGCAGTAGACTAGCGGGGGCCTACAATGAGCAGTTCTTC	CASSRLAGAYNEQFF
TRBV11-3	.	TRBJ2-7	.	TGTGCCAGCAGCTTAGCGGGAGAGGCTTACGAGCAGTACTTC	CASSLAGEAYEQYF
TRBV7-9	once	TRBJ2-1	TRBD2	TGTGCCAGCAGCCCCGACGGGGTAGCGGGAGGTCGTGAGCAGTTCTTC	CASSPDGVAGGREQFF
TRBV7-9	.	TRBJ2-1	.	TGTGCCAGCAGCCCGGGGCAGGGTACCTACAATGAGCAGTTCTTC	CASSPGQGTYNEQFF
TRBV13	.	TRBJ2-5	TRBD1	TGTGCCAGCAGTTCAACCGGGACAGGGGGCAGGGAGACCCAGTACTTC	CASSSTGTGGRETQYF
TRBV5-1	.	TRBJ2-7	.	TGCGCCAGCAGCTTGGGTACAGGTATTGGTTACGAGCAGTACTTC	CASSLGTGIGYEQYF
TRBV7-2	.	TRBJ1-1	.	TGTGCCAGCAGTTCGTCGAGAATGAACACTGAAGCTTTCTTT	CASSSSRMNTEAFF
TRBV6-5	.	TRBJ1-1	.	TGTGCCAGCAGTTACGGAGAAACACCTGAAGCTTTCTTT	CASSYGETPEAFF
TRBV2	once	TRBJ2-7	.	TGTGCCAGCAGTGCCCGGACTACGAAATACGAGCAGTACTTC	CASSARTTKYEQYF
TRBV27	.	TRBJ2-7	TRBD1	TGTGCCAGCAGTCGATCAGGGGGTGCTATCTACGAGCAGTACTTC	CASSRSGGAIYEQYF
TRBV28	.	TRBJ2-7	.	TGTGCCAGCAGTTTCTTCAGGGGAGGTTCCGAGCAGTACTTC	CASSFFRGGSEQYF
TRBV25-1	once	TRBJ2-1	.	TGTGCCAGCAGTGGAAGTACCCCTTGGGATGAGCAGTTCTTC	CASSGSTPWDEQFF
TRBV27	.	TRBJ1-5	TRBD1	TGTGCCAGCAGCGCCACAGGGGCTTATCAGCCCCAGCATTTT	CASSATGAYQPQHF
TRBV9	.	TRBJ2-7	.	TGTGCCATGGGGGGTAGCGGACATACCTACGAGCAGTACTTC	CAMGGSGHTYEQYF
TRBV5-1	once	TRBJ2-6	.	TGCGCCAGCAGCCTGGACTTAAGCTCTGGGGCCAACGTCCTGACTTTC	CASSLDLSSGANVLTF
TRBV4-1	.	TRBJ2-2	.	TGCGCCAGCAGCCCCGTTAGGGGAGGAGGGACCGGGGAGCTGTTTTTT	CASSPVRGGGTGELFF
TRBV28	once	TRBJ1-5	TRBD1	TGTGCCAGCAGTGCGACAGGGGGATTCAATCAGCCCCAGCATTTT	CASSATGGFNQPQHF
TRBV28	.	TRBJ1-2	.	TGTGCCAGCAGTTTACCCGGAGGGGGAGGGGACTATGGCTACACCTTC	CASSLPGGGGDYGYTF
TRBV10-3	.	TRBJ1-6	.	TGTGCCATCAGTCCCGAGAGCTCCTATAATTCACCCCTCCACTTT	CAISPESSYNSPLHF
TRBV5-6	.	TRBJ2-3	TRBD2	TGTGCCAGCAGCTTGGGACTAGCGGGATACACAGATACGCAGTATTTT	CASSLGLAGYTDTQYF
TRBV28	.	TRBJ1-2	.	TGTGCCAGCAGAAAGGTAGCATTAAGCTATGGCTACACCTTC	CASRKVALSYGYTF
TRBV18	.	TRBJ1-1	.	TGTGCCACAACGGAAGCTGTTACTGAAGCTTTCTTT	CATTEAVTEAFF
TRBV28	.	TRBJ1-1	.	TGTGCCAGCAGTCCCGACCCAGGGTGGGTGAACACTGAAGCTTTCTTT	CASSPDPGWVNTEAFF
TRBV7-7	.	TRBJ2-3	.	TGTGCCAGCAGCTTCGGGACAGGTAGCGGGGATACGCAGTATTTT	CASSFGTGSGDTQYF
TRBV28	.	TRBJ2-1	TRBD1	TGTGCCAGCAGTTTATGGGACAGGGAGGAGCAGTTCTTC	CASSLWDREEQFF
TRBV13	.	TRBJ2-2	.	TGTGCCAGCAGCTCGGACAGTAACACCGGGGAGCTGTTTTTT	CASSSDSNTGELFF
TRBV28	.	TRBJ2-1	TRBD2	TGTGCCAGCAGTTCTCAGCTTGCTAGCGGGAGGTACAATGAGCAGTTCTTC	CASSSQLASGRYNEQFF
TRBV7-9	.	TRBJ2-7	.	TGTGCCAGCAGCCCCCCCACTAGTGCAGTGGCCTACGAGCAGTACTTC	CASSPPTSAVAYEQYF
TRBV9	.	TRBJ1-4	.	TGTGCCAGCAGCGTAGGGCGGACTAATGAAAAACTGTTTTTT	CASSVGRTNEKLFF
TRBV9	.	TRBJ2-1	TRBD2	TGTGCCAGCAGCGTATACGCGGGAGGTCACAATGAGCAGTTCTTC	CASSVYAGGHNEQFF
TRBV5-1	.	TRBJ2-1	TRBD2	TGCGCCAGCAGCTTGAGGTTGGGCGGGAGATGGATTGAGCAGTTCTTC	CASSLRLGGRWIEQFF
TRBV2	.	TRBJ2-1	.	TGTGCCAGCAATAGGGCTACCAATAGTAACAATGAGCAGTTCTTC	CASNRATNSNNEQFF
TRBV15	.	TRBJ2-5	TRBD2	TGTGCCACCAGCAGAGAACTTCCGGGACTAGCGGGAGGCGAACAAGAGACCCAGTACTTC	CATSRELPGLAGGEQETQYF
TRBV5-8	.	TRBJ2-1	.	TGTGCCAGCAGCTTGATTCGGCGCCGGAGCTCCTACAATGAGCAGTTCTTC	CASSLIRRRSSYNEQFF
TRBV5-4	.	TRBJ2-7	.	TGTGCCAGCAGCTTGTTCAGCGGAACCTACGAGCAGTACTTC	CASSLFSGTYEQYF
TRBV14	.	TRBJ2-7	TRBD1	TGTGCCAGCAGCCAACGTGGGACAGGGTCTCGAGAGCAGTACTTC	CASSQRGTGSREQYF
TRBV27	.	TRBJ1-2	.	TGTGCCAGCAGTTTTTCGGCGGACGGAACTTATGGCTACACCTTC	CASSFSADGTYGYTF
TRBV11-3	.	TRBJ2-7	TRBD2	TGTGCCAGCAGCTCTGGGACTAGCGGGAGGGCCTACGAGCAGTACTTC	CASSSGTSGRAYEQYF
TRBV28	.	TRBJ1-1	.	TGTGCCAGCAGTTCCCCCCCGGACAGCGAAGCTTTCTTT	CASSSPPDSEAFF
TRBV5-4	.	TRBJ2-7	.	TGTGCCAGCAGCCACCCGGCCAACTACGAGCAGTACTTC	CASSHPANYEQYF
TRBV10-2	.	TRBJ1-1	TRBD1	TGCGCCAGCGGCCAGGGGGCTGAAGCTTTCTTT	CASGQGAEAFF
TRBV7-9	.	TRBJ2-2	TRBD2	TGTGCCAGCAGACCCGGGACTAGCGGGAGTGATGGGGAGCTGTTTTTT	CASRPGTSGSDGELFF
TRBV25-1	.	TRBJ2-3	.	TGTGCCAGCAGTGAATCCTCAGTGGCTAGCACAGATACGCAGTATTTT	CASSESSVASTDTQYF
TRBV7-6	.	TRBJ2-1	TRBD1	TGTGCCAGCAGCAGAGACAGGGGGCCGAGTAATGAGCAGTTCTTC	CASSRDRGPSNEQFF
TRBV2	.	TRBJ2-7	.	TGTGCCAGCAGTGAGTCCACAGGGAACTCCTACGAGCAGTACTTC	CASSESTGNSYEQYF
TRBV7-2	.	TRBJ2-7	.	.	CASSLDFGEGEQYF
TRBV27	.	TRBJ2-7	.	TGTGCCAGCAGCCCCCGGGGACCCAGGATGGACGAGCAGTACTTC	CASSPRGPRMDEQYF
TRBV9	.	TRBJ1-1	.	TGTGCCAGCAGCGTAGGAAGAGACACTGAAGCTTTCTTT	CASSVGRDTEAFF
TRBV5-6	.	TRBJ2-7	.	TGTGCCAGCAGCACGGACACTGACGAGCAGTACTTC	CASSTDTDEQYF
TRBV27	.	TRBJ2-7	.	TGTGCCAGCAGTCCTCTTTGGGGGGCATCCTACGAGCAGTACTTC	CASSPLWGASYEQYF
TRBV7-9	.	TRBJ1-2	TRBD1	TGTGCCAGCGGGGAAGTGGGACAGTATAACTATGGCTACACCTTC	CASGEVGQYNYGYTF
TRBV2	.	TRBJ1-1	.	TGTGCCAGTCGCGGGGGAAATGAAGCTTTCTTT	CASRGGNEAFF